This TCR beta chain was sequenced for a study of shared clonotypes between healthy human individuals (dated by TCRdb to the early 2020s). Turning to the overall study: The cohort included a few men and two women between 18 and 49 years of age. Each donor's leukapheresis produced roughly between roughly 0.9 and 9 billion PBMCs. For each donor, three plates each were used for CD4 naive and CD4 memory, two plates were used for CD8 naive, and one plate was used for CD8 memory. Blood TCR repertoires of 5 or 6 healthy adults were deeply sequenced to estimate repertoire size and the extent of clonotype sharing between individuals. Libraries were prepared and TCR repertoires were sequenced by different laboratories using diverse techniques, in order to increase sequencing depth and limit assay-specific biases. Broad study findings and their caveats: Approximately 5% of naive CD4, 3% to 3.5% of naive CD8, around 2.3% of memory CD4, and 0.4% of memory CD8 clonotypes were shared across four donors. Rarefaction of sorted-subset datasets indicated incomplete sequencing despite the large sequencing depth. Sampling was restricted to blood, and TCR repertoires in tissue are likely to differ from TCR repertoires in blood. Clonotypes shared by all four sorted-subset donors showed higher generation probabilities than non-shared clonotypes. The small number of donors limited the genetic and exposure-history diversity represented. Pairwise subsampling led to the expectation that sequencing depth would affect the degree of clonotype sharing among donors. Naive subsets generally had larger estimated clonotype richness than memory subsets.

The donors were healthy, HIV-negative adults who had no recently reported acute infections or vaccinations. Only Caucasian adults living in Nashville, Tennessee, USA were represented among the donors. CD4+ T cells were enriched through magnetic negative selection, after which naive cells were positively selected on CD45RA and the remaining negative fraction served as the memory subset. Blood was collected by leukapheresis, and PBMCs were isolated by Ficoll-Histopaque density gradient centrifugation and then cryopreserved in liquid nitrogen vapor phase. Purity and quantity of every magnetically sorted T cell population were checked by analytical flow cytometry. Genomic DNA was isolated from every sorted fraction and measured by UV absorbance on a Nanodrop 2000c. Using the deep immunoSEQ assay, TCR CDR3 regions were amplified from genomic DNA by multiplex PCR. Genomic DNA extracted from each cell subset was distributed evenly over all wells of several immunoSEQ 96-well plates, and each plate served as one replicate. For sorted subsets, 200 to 250 ng genomic DNA, equal to some 28,000 T cell genomes, was loaded into each replicate PCR. Purified libraries were quantified with a Qubit 3.0 fluorometer, sized on a Bioanalyzer 2100, and re-quantified with the KAPA Library Quantification kit. Every immunoSEQ 96-well plate was sequenced on a separate single-read 150-cycle Illumina NextSeq 550 flow cell. The study's own analysis went as follows. Because only junctional sequences without quality scores were contained in the immunoSEQ output, filtering matching that applied to full-length reads could not be performed. Sequences were annotated with PyIR, a Python wrapper for IgBLAST v1.9, using IMGT germline references to assign V/J genes and CDR3. Reads were filtered out if the reads had weak V/J assignments (E-value above 1e-6), no CDR3, stop codons, out-of-frame junctions, or ambiguous translated residues. V3J clonotypes were defined by identical inferred V gene, J gene, and CDR3 amino acid sequence. To compute the percentage overlap between repertoires, the number of shared unique clonotypes was divided by the size of the smaller repertoire. Richness of each repertoire was evaluated using RTK rarefaction, the Chao1 estimator, and Recon v2.1 estimates of unobserved clonotypes. Generation probabilities for all TCRbeta clonotypes obtained by the gDNA method from a few donors were computed using OLGA. Here the immuneACCESS table is served through TCRdb, limited to in-frame sequences with V and J called. Missing clones are a known gap in these copies; in checked studies unresolved V genes cover under half, and the rest lacks a known reason. The V and J calls and clone size come from that table; D and trimming were worked out from the DNA. Within this sample are about 2.3 million clones, with approximately 95% of them counted one time only. The ten largest make up 0.39% of the sample.

Trimming costs V 2 bases and J 0 bases, and their ends lie 7 bases apart. The germline V gene supplies CDR1 SGHTA and CDR2 FQGTGA. Its CDR3 holds 15 amino acids, cysteine through phenylalanine. Solely the CDR3 DNA is kept, with 45 bases framed from the first base. Only one count was recorded for this clone. Its antigen is unknown. Base qualities are not recorded, but no much larger clone differs from it by a single base. The sequence is built from TRBV7-3 and TRBJ2-2; no D gene can be assigned with confidence. The receptor was isolated from a man between 18 and 29 years old in good health. Some clones in this sample may be carry-over from other donors' samples. Sequenced: naive CD4+ T cells from PBMCs. Per the publication, the cell subset or site label means: CD45RA+ positively selected. The CDR3 in this case is CASSLGGTNTGELFF. The sequence in DNA is TGTGCCAGCAGCTTAGGCGGAACGAACACCGGGGAGCTGTTTTTT. The full variable domain, completed from the reference TRBV7-3 and TRBJ2-2 proteins outside the CDR3, reads GAGVSQTPSNKVTEKGKYVELRCDPISGHTALYWYRQSLGQGPEFLIYFQGTGAADDSGLPNDRFFAVRPEGSVSTLKIQRTERGDSAVYLCASSLGGTNTGELFFGEGSRLTVL.